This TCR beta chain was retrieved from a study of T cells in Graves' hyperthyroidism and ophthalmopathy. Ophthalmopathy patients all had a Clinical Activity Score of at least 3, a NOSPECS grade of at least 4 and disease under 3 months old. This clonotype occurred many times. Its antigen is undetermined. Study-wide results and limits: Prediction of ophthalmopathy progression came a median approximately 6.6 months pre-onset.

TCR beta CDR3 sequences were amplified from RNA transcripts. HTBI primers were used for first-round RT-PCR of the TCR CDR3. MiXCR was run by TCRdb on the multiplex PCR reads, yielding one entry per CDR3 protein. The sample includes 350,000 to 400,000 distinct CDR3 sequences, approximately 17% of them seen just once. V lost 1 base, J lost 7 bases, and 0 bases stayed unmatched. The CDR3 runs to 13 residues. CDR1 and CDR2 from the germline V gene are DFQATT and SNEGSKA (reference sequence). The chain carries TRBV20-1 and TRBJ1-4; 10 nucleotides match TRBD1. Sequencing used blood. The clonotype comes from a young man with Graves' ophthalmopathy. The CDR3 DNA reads TGCAGTGCTAGAGGGACAGGGGGTGAAAAACTGTTTTTT. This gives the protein CSARGTGGEKLFF.